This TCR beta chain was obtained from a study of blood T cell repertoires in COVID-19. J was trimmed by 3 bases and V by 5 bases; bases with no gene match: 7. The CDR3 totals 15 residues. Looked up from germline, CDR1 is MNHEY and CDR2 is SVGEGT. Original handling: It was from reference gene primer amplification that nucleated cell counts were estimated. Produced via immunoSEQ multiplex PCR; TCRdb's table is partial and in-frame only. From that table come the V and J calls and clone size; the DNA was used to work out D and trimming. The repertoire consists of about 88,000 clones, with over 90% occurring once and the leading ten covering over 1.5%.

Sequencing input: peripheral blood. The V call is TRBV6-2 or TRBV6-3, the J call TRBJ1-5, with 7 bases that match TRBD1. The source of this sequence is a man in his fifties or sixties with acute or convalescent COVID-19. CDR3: CASSRATGYNQPQHF. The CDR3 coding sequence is TGTGCCAGCAGTAGAGCGACAGGGTACAATCAGCCCCAGCATTTT.